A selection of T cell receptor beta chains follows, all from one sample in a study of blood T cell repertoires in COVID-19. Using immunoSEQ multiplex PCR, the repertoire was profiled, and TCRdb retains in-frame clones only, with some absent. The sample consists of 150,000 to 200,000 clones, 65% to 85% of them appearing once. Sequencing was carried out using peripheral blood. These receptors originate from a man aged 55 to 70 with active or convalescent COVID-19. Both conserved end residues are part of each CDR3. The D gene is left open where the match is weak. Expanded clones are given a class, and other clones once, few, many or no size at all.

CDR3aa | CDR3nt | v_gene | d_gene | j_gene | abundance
CASSHHGGLAGGEQYF | TGCGCCAGCAGCCACCACGGCGGACTAGCGGGAGGCGAGCAGTACTTC | TRBV4-3 | TRBD2 | TRBJ2-7 | once
CASSRRDSSETQYF | TGTGCCAGCAGCCGTCGGGATTCCTCTGAGACCCAGTACTTC | TRBV3-1/TRBV3-2 | . | TRBJ2-5 | .
CASSETSGSNEQYF | TGTGCCAGCAGCGAGACTAGCGGATCAAACGAGCAGTACTTC | TRBV6-2/TRBV6-3 | TRBD2 | TRBJ2-7 | once
CASSPVQGENTEAFF | TGTGCCAGCAGCCCTGTACAGGGGGAGAACACTGAAGCTTTCTTT | TRBV5-4 | TRBD1 | TRBJ1-1 | .
CASSLGFYSAETQYF | TGTGCCAGCAGCTTAGGTTTCTACTCCGCAGAGACCCAGTACTTC | TRBV7-2 | . | TRBJ2-5 | few
CAWSVPGFDTEAFF | TGTGCCTGGAGTGTACCAGGGTTTGACACTGAAGCTTTCTTT | TRBV30 | . | TRBJ1-1 | few
CASSAYLAGGREETQYF | TGTGCCAGCAGCGCCTACTTAGCGGGAGGGCGGGAAGAGACCCAGTACTTC | TRBV5-4 | TRBD2 | TRBJ2-5 | once
CASSPRGATNEKLFF | TGTGCCAGCAGCCCCCGGGGAGCAACTAATGAAAAACTGTTTTTT | TRBV7-3 | . | TRBJ1-4 | few
CASSHSLNTEAFF | TGTGCCAGCAGTCACAGCTTGAACACTGAAGCTTTCTTT | TRBV28 | . | TRBJ1-1 | once
CASSEAALNYGYTF | TGTGCCAGCAGTGAAGCAGCTCTAAACTATGGCTACACCTTC | TRBV2 | . | TRBJ1-2 | .
CASSQIGGEDGYTF | TGTGCCAGCAGCCAAATTGGAGGGGAGGATGGCTACACCTTC | TRBV7-9 | . | TRBJ1-2 | few
CASSSPGIQETQYF | TGTGCCAGCAGCTCCCCGGGGATCCAAGAGACCCAGTACTTC | TRBV5-4 | . | TRBJ2-5 | once
CASSYSRAGGSKTQYF | TGTGCCAGCAGTTACTCGAGGGCCGGGGGTTCTAAGACCCAGTACTTC | TRBV6-5 | . | TRBJ2-5 | .
CASSLDPTGGQPQHF | TGTGCCAGCAGCCTAGATCCGACAGGGGGTCAGCCCCAGCATTTT | TRBV4-2 | TRBD1 | TRBJ1-5 | .
CASSVGQALNTEAFF | TGTGCCAGCAGCGTAGGACAGGCGCTAAACACTGAAGCTTTCTTT | TRBV9 | . | TRBJ1-1 | .
CASTLDLGVSMENQPQHF | TGTGCCAGCACCCTTGACTTAGGCGTAAGCATGGAAAATCAGCCCCAGCATTTT | TRBV28 | . | TRBJ1-5 | .
CASSLDSYTGELFF | TGTGCCAGCAGCTTAGACAGTTACACCGGGGAGCTGTTTTTT | TRBV11-2 | . | TRBJ2-2 | .
CASSGGQQGEQYF | TGTGCCAGCAGCGGAGGACAGCAGGGCGAGCAGTACTTC | TRBV5-5 | . | TRBJ2-7 | few
CASSLSGTGYNEQFF | TGTGCCAGCAGCTTAAGCGGGACAGGCTACAATGAGCAGTTCTTC | TRBV7-2 | . | TRBJ2-1 | .
CASSPDREYGYTF | TGTGCCAGCAGCCCGGACCGGGAGTATGGCTACACCTTC | TRBV28 | . | TRBJ1-2 | .
CASSQRENTGELFF | TGTGCCAGCAGCCAGCGGGAGAACACCGGGGAGCTGTTTTTT | TRBV4-2 | . | TRBJ2-2 | .
CASSQLTGERGNEQFF | TGTGCCAGCAGCCAGCTGACTGGAGAGCGGGGCAATGAGCAGTTCTTC | TRBV7-8 | TRBD2 | TRBJ2-1 | .
CASSSLFLAGGSAKNIQYF | TGTGCCAGCAGCTCCCTGTTCTTAGCGGGAGGGTCAGCCAAAAACATTCAGTACTTC | TRBV7-2 | TRBD2 | TRBJ2-4 | .
CASSPQAAPDTQYF | TGTGCCAGCTCACCTCAAGCGGCCCCAGATACGCAGTATTTT | TRBV18 | . | TRBJ2-3 | .
CASSEQGLDGYTF | TGTGCCAGCAGTGAACAGGGGTTGGATGGCTACACCTTC | TRBV2 | . | TRBJ1-2 | .
CASSSAGGGRDLNYGYTF | TGTGCCAGCAGCTCCGCCGGAGGGGGCCGAGACCTAAACTATGGCTACACCTTC | TRBV7-2 | TRBD1 | TRBJ1-2 | .
CASQTGGSTEAFF | TGTGCCAGTCAGACAGGGGGCTCGACTGAAGCTTTCTTT | TRBV19 | TRBD1 | TRBJ1-1 | .
CASSETAWETQYF | TGTGCCAGCAGCGAGACAGCCTGGGAGACCCAGTACTTC | TRBV9 | . | TRBJ2-5 | .
CASSVTGGEAFF | TGTGCCAGCAGCGTGACAGGGGGTGAAGCTTTCTTT | TRBV9 | TRBD1 | TRBJ1-1 | .
CASTLSGVGATHEQYF | TGTGCCAGCACTTTGTCTGGCGTGGGGGCGACCCACGAGCAGTACTTC | TRBV7-8 | . | TRBJ2-7 | .
CATGLAGGGNEQFF | TGTGCCACCGGACTAGCGGGAGGGGGGAATGAGCAGTTCTTC | TRBV10-3 | TRBD2 | TRBJ2-1 | few
CSVRSQGSAEAFF | TGCAGCGTCCGTAGCCAGGGGTCTGCTGAAGCTTTCTTT | TRBV29-1 | . | TRBJ1-1 | .
CSVVHPPNTGELFF | TGCAGCGTTGTCCATCCCCCGAACACCGGGGAGCTGTTTTTT | TRBV29-1 | . | TRBJ2-2 | .
CASSFVAGAAQETQYF | TGTGCCAGCAGCTTCGTAGCGGGAGCTGCTCAAGAGACCCAGTACTTC | TRBV7-3 | TRBD2 | TRBJ2-5 | few
CASESGGTGELFF | TGTGCCAGCGAGAGCGGGGGCACCGGGGAGCTGTTTTTT | TRBV2 | TRBD2 | TRBJ2-2 | .
CASIGLAGEDTQYF | TGCGCCAGCATAGGACTAGCGGGAGAGGATACGCAGTATTTT | TRBV5-1 | TRBD2 | TRBJ2-3 | .
CSANGGLIRDF | TGCAGTGCTAACGGGGGGTTAATCAGGGACTTT | TRBV20-1 | . | TRBJ1-1 | many
CASSFRTVTNTGELFF | TGTGCCAGCAGCTTCCGGACAGTCACGAACACCGGGGAGCTGTTTTTT | TRBV7-2 | . | TRBJ2-2 | .
CAIRPGTSASYNEQFF | TGTGCCATCAGGCCCGGGACTAGCGCCTCCTACAATGAGCAGTTCTTC | TRBV10-3 | TRBD2 | TRBJ2-1 | .
CASLAGNQPQHF | TGTGCCAGTCTCGCAGGCAATCAGCCCCAGCATTTT | TRBV28 | . | TRBJ1-5 | .
CASSGGTGPNSPLHF | TGCGCCAGCAGCGGCGGGACAGGACCCAATTCACCCCTCCACTTT | TRBV5-1 | TRBD1 | TRBJ1-6 | few
CASSQDASNYNSPLHF | TGCGCCAGCAGCCAAGATGCCAGTAATTATAATTCACCCCTCCACTTT | TRBV4-3 | . | TRBJ1-6 | .